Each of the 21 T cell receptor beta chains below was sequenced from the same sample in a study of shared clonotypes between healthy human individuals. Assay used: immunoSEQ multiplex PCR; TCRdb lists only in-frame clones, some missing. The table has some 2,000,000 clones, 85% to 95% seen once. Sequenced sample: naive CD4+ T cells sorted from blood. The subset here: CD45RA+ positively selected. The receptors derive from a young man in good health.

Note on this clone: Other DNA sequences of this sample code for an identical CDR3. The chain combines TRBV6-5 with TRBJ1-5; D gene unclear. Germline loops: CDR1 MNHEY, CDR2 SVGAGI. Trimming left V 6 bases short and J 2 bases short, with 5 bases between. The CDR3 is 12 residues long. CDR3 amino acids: CASRAGNQPQHF. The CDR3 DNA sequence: TGTGCCAGCAGGGCAGGCAATCAGCCCCAGCATTTT.

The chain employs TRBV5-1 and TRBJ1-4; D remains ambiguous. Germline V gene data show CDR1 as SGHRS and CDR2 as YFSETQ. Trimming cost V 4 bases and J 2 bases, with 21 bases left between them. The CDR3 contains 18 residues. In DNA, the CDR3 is TGCGCCAGCAGCCTTCCTACAACCCCTTGGGTGACTAATGAAAAACTGTTTTTT. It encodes CASSLPTTPWVTNEKLFF.

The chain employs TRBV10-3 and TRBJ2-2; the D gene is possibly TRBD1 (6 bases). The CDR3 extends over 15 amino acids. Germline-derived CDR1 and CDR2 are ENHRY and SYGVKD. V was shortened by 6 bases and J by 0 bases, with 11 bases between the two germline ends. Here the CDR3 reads CAISVGGANTGELFF. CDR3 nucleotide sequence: TGTGCCATCAGCGTAGGGGGAGCGAACACCGGGGAGCTGTTTTTT.

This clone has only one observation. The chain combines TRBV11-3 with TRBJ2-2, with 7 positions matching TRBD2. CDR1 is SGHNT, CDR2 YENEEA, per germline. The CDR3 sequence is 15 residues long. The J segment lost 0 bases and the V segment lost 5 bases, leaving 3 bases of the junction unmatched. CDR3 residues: CASSPSGTNTGELFF. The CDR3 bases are TGTGCCAGCAGCCCGAGCGGGACGAACACCGGGGAGCTGTTTTTT.

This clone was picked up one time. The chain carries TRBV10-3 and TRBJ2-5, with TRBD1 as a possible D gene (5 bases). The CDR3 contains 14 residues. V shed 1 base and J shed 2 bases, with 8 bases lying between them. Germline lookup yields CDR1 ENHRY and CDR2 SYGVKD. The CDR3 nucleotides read TGTGCCATCAGTGAGTTATACAGGCAAGAGACCCAGTACTTC. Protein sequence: CAISELYRQETQYF.

In DNA form, the CDR3 reads TGTGCCAGCAGACCCTCGGGCAATCAGCCCCAGCATTTT. Protein product: CASRPSGNQPQHF. The V and J genes are TRBV6-1 and TRBJ1-5; D is ambiguous. The germline gives CDR1 MNHNS, CDR2 SASEGT. Trimming took 6 bases from V and 2 from J, leaving 8 bases between them. The CDR3 spans 13 residues.

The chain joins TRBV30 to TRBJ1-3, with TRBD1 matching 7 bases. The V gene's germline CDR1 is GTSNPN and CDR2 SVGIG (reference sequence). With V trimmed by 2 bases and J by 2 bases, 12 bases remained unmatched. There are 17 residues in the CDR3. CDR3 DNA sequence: TGTGCCTGGAGTAGTACCCGAACAACAGGGGCTGGAAACACCATATATTTT. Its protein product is CAWSSTRTTGAGNTIYF.

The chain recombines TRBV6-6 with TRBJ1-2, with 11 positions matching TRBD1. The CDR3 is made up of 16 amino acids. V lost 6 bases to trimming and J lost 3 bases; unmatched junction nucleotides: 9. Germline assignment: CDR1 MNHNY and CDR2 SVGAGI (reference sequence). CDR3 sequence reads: CASSSLDRGLDYGYTF. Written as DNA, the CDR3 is TGTGCCAGCAGCTCCTTGGACAGGGGGCTTGACTATGGCTACACCTTC.

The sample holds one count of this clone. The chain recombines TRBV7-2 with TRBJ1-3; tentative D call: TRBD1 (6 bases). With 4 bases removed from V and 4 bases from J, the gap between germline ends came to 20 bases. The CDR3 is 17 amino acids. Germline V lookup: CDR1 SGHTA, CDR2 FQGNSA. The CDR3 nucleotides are TGTGCCAGCAGCTACAATCGGAACAGGGAAGGAGGAAACACCATATATTTT. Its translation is CASSYNRNREGGNTIYF.

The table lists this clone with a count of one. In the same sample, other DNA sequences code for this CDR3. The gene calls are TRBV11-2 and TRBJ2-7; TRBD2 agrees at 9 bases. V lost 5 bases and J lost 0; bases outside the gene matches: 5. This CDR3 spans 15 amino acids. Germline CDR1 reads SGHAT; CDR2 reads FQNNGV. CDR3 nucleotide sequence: TGTGCCAGCAGCCTGGCGGGAGGGGCCTCCTACGAGCAGTACTTC. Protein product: CASSLAGGASYEQYF.

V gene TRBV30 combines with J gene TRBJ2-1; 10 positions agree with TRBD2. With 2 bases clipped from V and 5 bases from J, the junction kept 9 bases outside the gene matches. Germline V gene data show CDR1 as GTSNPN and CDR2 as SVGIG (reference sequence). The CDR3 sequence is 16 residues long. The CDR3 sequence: CAWSKRRLAGDNEQFF. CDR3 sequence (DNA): TGTGCCTGGAGTAAAAGGCGGCTAGCGGGGGACAATGAGCAGTTCTTC. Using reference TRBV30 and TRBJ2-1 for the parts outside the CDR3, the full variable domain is SQTIHQWPATLVQPVGSPLSLECTVEGTSNPNLYWYRQAAGRGLQLLFYSVGIGQISSEVPQNLSASRPQDRQFILSSKKLLLSDSGFYLCAWSKRRLAGDNEQFFGPGTRLTVL.

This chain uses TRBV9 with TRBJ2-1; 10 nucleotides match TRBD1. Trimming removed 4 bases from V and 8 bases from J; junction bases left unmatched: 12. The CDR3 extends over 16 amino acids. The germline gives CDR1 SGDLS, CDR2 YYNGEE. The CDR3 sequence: CASSRRTGGISDEQFF. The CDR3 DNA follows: TGTGCCAGCAGCCGTAGGACAGGGGGGATTTCGGATGAGCAGTTCTTC.

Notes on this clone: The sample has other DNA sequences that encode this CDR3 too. Here the CDR3 reads CASSTTGTGVYGYTF. The CDR3 DNA reads as TGCGCCAGCAGCACAACCGGGACAGGGGTCTATGGCTACACCTTC. J is TRBJ1-2 and V is TRBV5-1, with TRBD1 matching over 10 bases. V lost 4 bases to trimming and J lost 4 bases; unmatched junction nucleotides: 7. The CDR3 runs 15 residues. In germline, CDR1 is SGHRS, CDR2 YFSETQ.

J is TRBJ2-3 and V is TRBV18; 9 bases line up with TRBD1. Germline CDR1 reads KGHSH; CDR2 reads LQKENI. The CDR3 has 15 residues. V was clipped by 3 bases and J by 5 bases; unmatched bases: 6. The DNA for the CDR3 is TGTGCCAGCTCACCGGGACAGGGATATGAAGATACGCAGTATTTT. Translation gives CASSPGQGYEDTQYF.

The CDR3 reads CASRENTEAFF. In DNA, the CDR3 is TGTGCCAGCAGAGAGAACACTGAAGCTTTCTTT. The rearrangement links TRBV7-9 to TRBJ1-1; D remains ambiguous. With 6 bases removed from V and 1 base from J, the gap between germline ends came to 3 bases. In germline, CDR1 is SEHNR, CDR2 FQNEAQ (reference sequence). CDR3 size: 11 residues.

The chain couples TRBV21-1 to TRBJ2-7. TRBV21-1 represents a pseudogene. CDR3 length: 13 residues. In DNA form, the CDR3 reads TGTGCCAGCGTCCGGGACCCCAGAAGTGAGCAGTACTTC. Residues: CASVRDPRSEQYF.

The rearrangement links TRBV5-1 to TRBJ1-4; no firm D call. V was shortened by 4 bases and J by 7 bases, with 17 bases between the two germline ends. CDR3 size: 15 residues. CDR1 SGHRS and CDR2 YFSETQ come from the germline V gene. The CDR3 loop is CASSPHSLGSEKLFF. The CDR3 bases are TGCGCCAGCAGCCCGCACAGCCTGGGCAGTGAAAAACTGTTTTTT.

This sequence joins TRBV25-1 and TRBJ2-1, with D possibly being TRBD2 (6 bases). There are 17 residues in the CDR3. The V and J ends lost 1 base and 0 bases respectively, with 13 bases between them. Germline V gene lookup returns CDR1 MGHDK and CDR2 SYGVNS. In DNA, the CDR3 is TGTGCCAGCAGTGAATCCTTCGGAGGGTTCTCCTACAATGAGCAGTTCTTC. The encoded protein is CASSESFGGFSYNEQFF.

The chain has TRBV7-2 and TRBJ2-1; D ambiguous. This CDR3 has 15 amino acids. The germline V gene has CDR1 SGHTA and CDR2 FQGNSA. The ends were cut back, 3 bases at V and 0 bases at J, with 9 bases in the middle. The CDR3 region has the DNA TGTGCCAGCAGCTTCCGCTTAAACTCCTACAATGAGCAGTTCTTC. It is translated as CASSFRLNSYNEQFF.

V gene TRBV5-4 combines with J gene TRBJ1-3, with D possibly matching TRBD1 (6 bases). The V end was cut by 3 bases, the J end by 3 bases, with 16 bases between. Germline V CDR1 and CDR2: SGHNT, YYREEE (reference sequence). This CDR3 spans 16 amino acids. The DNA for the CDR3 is TGTGCCAGCAGCTCCGGACAGTGGGGCTTTGGAAACACCATATATTTT. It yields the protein CASSSGQWGFGNTIYF.

CDR3 amino acids: CASSDSWSDTQYF. CDR3 nucleotides: TGTGCCAGCAGCGACAGTTGGTCAGATACGCAGTATTTT. The chain uses TRBV9 and TRBJ2-3; unclear D gene. This CDR3 contains 13 residues. V shed 3 bases and J shed 4 bases, with 9 bases lying between them. CDR1 and CDR2 (germline): SGDLS, YYNGEE.